The 7 T cell receptor beta chains in this list originate from one sample, sequenced in a study of early T cells in non-severe SARS-CoV-2 infection. Via MiXCR, TCRdb re-called the 5' RACE reads, giving one row per CDR3 protein. The table includes roughly 69,000 distinct CDR3 sequences, 10% detected once. Sequencing used whole blood, obtained at baseline. The receptor source for this set is an adult who was a healthcare worker with PCR-confirmed SARS-CoV-2 infection or an uninfected control (not recorded which).

This clonotype was seen ten or more times. The chain recombines TRBV2 with TRBJ1-1; the match to TRBD1 covers 9 bases. The CDR3 is made up of 16 amino acids. Germline V gives CDR1 SNHLY, CDR2 FYNNEI. V trimming: 6 bases; J trimming: 5 bases; junction bases outside the gene matches: 13. The CDR3 spells CASRETGTGRNTEAFF. CDR3 nucleotides: TGTGCCAGCAGAGAGACCGGGACAGGGAGAAATACTGAAGCTTTCTTT.

This sequence joins TRBV6-2 or TRBV6-3 and TRBJ1-5; maybe TRBD1 (6 bases). Trimming took off 0 bases at V and 0 bases at J, with 15 bases between the two ends. The CDR3 is made up of 18 amino acids. CDR1 and CDR2 (germline): MNHEY, SVGEGT. As DNA, the CDR3 is TGTGCCAGCAGTTACTCCCCCTGGACAGATAATAGCAATCAGCCCCAGCATTTT. Translated, it gives CASSYSPWTDNSNQPQHF.

This rearrangement joins TRBV10-3 to TRBJ1-1; the D gene is possibly TRBD1 (6 bases). This CDR3 is built from 14 residues. Germline V gives CDR1 ENHRY, CDR2 SYGVKD. V shed 6 bases and J shed 6 bases, with 17 bases lying between them. Here the CDR3 reads CAIREPDGGSEAFF. The CDR3 coding sequence is TGTGCCATCAGAGAACCCGATGGGGGCTCTGAAGCTTTCTTT.

This clonotype occurred many times. The chain combines TRBV6-5 with TRBJ2-6; 7 bases are shared with TRBD2. Germline V CDR1 and CDR2: MNHEY, SVGAGI. Trimming removed 2 bases from V and 0 bases from J; junction bases left unmatched: 4. The CDR3 totals 17 residues. The CDR3 sequence is CASSYRGDFSGANVLTF. The CDR3 DNA reads TGTGCCAGCAGTTACCGGGGGGACTTCTCTGGGGCCAACGTCCTGACTTTC.

This clonotype has only a few counts. The rearrangement links TRBV19 to TRBJ1-5, with 8 bases lining up with TRBD1. CDR3 length: 17 amino acids. From germline, CDR1 is LNHDA and CDR2 SQIVND (reference sequence). The ends lost 1 base at V and 2 bases at J; junction bases unmatched: 7. The CDR3 region has the DNA TGTGCCAGTAGTATAGTCGGCAGGGGGCTCGGCAATCAGCCCCAGCATTTT. Protein sequence: CASSIVGRGLGNQPQHF.

This clonotype appeared a few times. The chain employs TRBV6-5 and TRBJ2-5; a possible D gene is TRBD1 (6 bases). The germline CDR1 and CDR2 sequences are MNHEY and SVGAGI. Between the trimmed V and J ends, which lost 5 bases and 2 bases, there was a span of 12 bases. This CDR3 region has 14 residues. DNA of the CDR3: TGTGCCAGCAGTCAAGGGGGAAGACAAGAGACCCAGTACTTC. Its translation is CASSQGGRQETQYF.

This clonotype was counted a few times. The V gene is TRBV6-2 or TRBV6-3, the J gene TRBJ2-7; TRBD2 matches at 7 bases. The CDR3 length is 16 residues. Germline V gene data show CDR1 as MNHEY and CDR2 as SVGEGT. V gave up 3 bases and J gave up 0 bases; unmatched junction bases: 8. CDR3 in DNA: TGTGCCAGCAGTTATTCCCCGGGCGGGGGCTCCTACGAGCAGTACTTC. Translation gives CASSYSPGGGSYEQYF.